Listed below are T cell receptor beta chains from one sample, sequenced in a study of shared clonotypes between healthy human individuals. Generated by immunoSEQ multiplex PCR, the TCRdb table keeps only in-frame clones and is missing some. The data show roughly 570,000 clones, with roughly 98% seen just once and roughly 0.29% held by the top ten. The sample was naive CD8+ T cells sorted from blood. Every receptor here comes from a man aged 30 to 39 in good health. The CDR3 runs from the conserved cysteine through the conserved F or W. The order of the fields is V gene, D gene, J gene, clone size, CDR3 protein, CDR3 DNA. D genes are given only for firm matches. Rows give clone size only sometimes, using once, few, many, or a class for an expanded clone.

V gene: TRBV2; D gene: .; J gene: TRBJ1-3; clone size: .; CDR3 protein: CASSELGAAGNTIYF; CDR3 DNA: TGTGCCAGCAGTGAGCTGGGGGCAGCTGGAAACACCATATATTTT
V gene: TRBV27; D gene: .; J gene: TRBJ1-4; clone size: .; CDR3 protein: CASSLPWGTTNEKLFF; CDR3 DNA: TGTGCCAGCAGCCTCCCGTGGGGGACAACTAATGAAAAACTGTTTTTT
V gene: TRBV7-8; D gene: TRBD1; J gene: TRBJ1-2; clone size: .; CDR3 protein: CASSLYPNLDRGQDGYTF; CDR3 DNA: TGTGCCAGCAGCTTATACCCGAACCTTGACAGGGGGCAGGATGGCTACACCTTC
V gene: TRBV9; D gene: .; J gene: TRBJ2-7; clone size: .; CDR3 protein: CASSAGSPVYEQYF; CDR3 DNA: TGTGCCAGCAGCGCAGGATCTCCAGTCTACGAGCAGTACTTC
V gene: TRBV19; D gene: TRBD1; J gene: TRBJ2-7; clone size: once; CDR3 protein: CASSMFGQGDEQYF; CDR3 DNA: TGTGCCAGTAGTATGTTCGGACAGGGGGACGAGCAGTACTTC
V gene: TRBV14; D gene: TRBD1; J gene: TRBJ2-7; clone size: .; CDR3 protein: CASSQVLDETGAHEQYF; CDR3 DNA: TGTGCCAGCAGCCAAGTATTAGACGAGACAGGGGCCCACGAGCAGTACTTC
V gene: TRBV5-1; D gene: TRBD1; J gene: TRBJ2-6; clone size: .; CDR3 protein: CASSFGQGASGANVLTF; CDR3 DNA: TGCGCCAGCAGCTTCGGACAGGGGGCGTCTGGGGCCAACGTCCTGACTTTC
V gene: TRBV29-1; D gene: .; J gene: TRBJ2-7; clone size: .; CDR3 protein: CSAKAGDNYEQYF; CDR3 DNA: TGCAGCGCCAAAGCCGGGGACAACTACGAGCAGTACTTC
V gene: TRBV11-2; D gene: .; J gene: TRBJ1-5; clone size: .; CDR3 protein: CASSLGDNYNQPQHF; CDR3 DNA: TGTGCCAGCAGCTTAGGGGACAACTACAATCAGCCCCAGCATTTT
V gene: TRBV6-6; D gene: .; J gene: TRBJ2-6; clone size: .; CDR3 protein: CASSYFGAGANVLTF; CDR3 DNA: TGTGCCAGCAGTTACTTCGGGGCTGGGGCCAACGTCCTGACTTTC
V gene: TRBV5-1; D gene: .; J gene: TRBJ2-2; clone size: .; CDR3 protein: CASSLAGLNTGELFF; CDR3 DNA: TGCGCCAGCAGCTTGGCAGGACTGAACACCGGGGAGCTGTTTTTT
V gene: TRBV5-5; D gene: .; J gene: TRBJ1-5; clone size: .; CDR3 protein: CASSARVGGNQPQHF; CDR3 DNA: TGTGCCAGCAGCGCCAGGGTGGGGGGCAATCAGCCCCAGCATTTT
V gene: TRBV2; D gene: TRBD1; J gene: TRBJ2-2; clone size: .; CDR3 protein: CASSEAYDRANTGELFF; CDR3 DNA: TGTGCCAGCAGTGAAGCATATGACAGGGCGAACACCGGGGAGCTGTTTTTT
V gene: TRBV7-6; D gene: TRBD2; J gene: TRBJ2-1; clone size: .; CDR3 protein: CASSLAGGYNEQFF; CDR3 DNA: TGTGCCAGCAGCTTGGCGGGAGGGTACAATGAGCAGTTCTTC
V gene: TRBV15; D gene: TRBD1; J gene: TRBJ1-5; clone size: .; CDR3 protein: CATTRDRGVGQPQHF; CDR3 DNA: TGTGCCACCACCCGGGACAGGGGAGTGGGCCAGCCCCAGCATTTT
V gene: TRBV29-1; D gene: .; J gene: TRBJ2-7; clone size: .; CDR3 protein: CSVGKGNGEQYF; CDR3 DNA: TGCAGCGTTGGAAAGGGTAACGGCGAGCAGTACTTC
V gene: TRBV27; D gene: .; J gene: TRBJ2-7; clone size: .; CDR3 protein: CASSLTGTDYEQYF; CDR3 DNA: TGTGCCAGCAGTTTAACCGGGACTGACTACGAGCAGTACTTC
V gene: TRBV7-9; D gene: TRBD1; J gene: TRBJ2-3; clone size: .; CDR3 protein: CASSPGGLTDTQYF; CDR3 DNA: TGTGCCAGCAGCCCAGGGGGCCTCACAGATACGCAGTATTTT
V gene: TRBV5-1; D gene: .; J gene: TRBJ1-2; clone size: .; CDR3 protein: CASSWTTDSFDGYTF; CDR3 DNA: TGCGCCAGCAGCTGGACTACTGACAGCTTCGATGGCTACACCTTC
V gene: TRBV27; D gene: TRBD1; J gene: TRBJ1-5; clone size: .; CDR3 protein: CASSLWGDSVQPQHF; CDR3 DNA: TGTGCCAGCAGTTTATGGGGGGACAGTGTGCAGCCCCAGCATTTT
V gene: TRBV7-6; D gene: .; J gene: TRBJ1-1; clone size: .; CDR3 protein: CASSFDTYTEAFF; CDR3 DNA: TGTGCCAGCAGCTTCGACACTTACACTGAAGCTTTCTTT
V gene: TRBV6-5; D gene: .; J gene: TRBJ2-2; clone size: .; CDR3 protein: CASRQRTGELFF; CDR3 DNA: TGTGCCAGCAGGCAGAGGACCGGGGAGCTGTTTTTT
V gene: TRBV2; D gene: .; J gene: TRBJ1-2; clone size: .; CDR3 protein: CASRATPTSDYGYTF; CDR3 DNA: TGTGCCAGCAGGGCCACTCCGACATCGGACTATGGCTACACCTTC
V gene: TRBV18; D gene: .; J gene: TRBJ2-7; clone size: .; CDR3 protein: CASSPYSDRSYEQYF; CDR3 DNA: TGTGCCAGCTCACCTTACTCGGACCGTTCCTACGAGCAGTACTTC
V gene: TRBV6-6; D gene: .; J gene: TRBJ2-1; clone size: .; CDR3 protein: CASSYKLEGDNEQFF; CDR3 DNA: TGTGCCAGCAGTTACAAACTAGAAGGTGACAATGAGCAGTTCTTC
V gene: TRBV4-1; D gene: TRBD1; J gene: TRBJ1-1; clone size: .; CDR3 protein: CASSQDRDRMMNTEAFF; CDR3 DNA: TGCGCCAGCAGCCAAGATAGGGACAGGATGATGAACACTGAAGCTTTCTTT
V gene: TRBV15; D gene: .; J gene: TRBJ1-3; clone size: .; CDR3 protein: CATADFSGNTIYF; CDR3 DNA: TGTGCCACCGCCGATTTCTCTGGAAACACCATATATTTT
V gene: TRBV27; D gene: .; J gene: TRBJ2-7; clone size: .; CDR3 protein: CASSQTVSYEQYF; CDR3 DNA: TGTGCCAGCAGTCAGACAGTTTCCTACGAGCAGTACTTC
V gene: TRBV19; D gene: TRBD2; J gene: TRBJ2-1; clone size: .; CDR3 protein: CASIMTSGGEVEQFF; CDR3 DNA: TGTGCCAGTATTATGACTAGCGGGGGAGAAGTGGAGCAGTTCTTC
V gene: TRBV6-4; D gene: .; J gene: TRBJ2-7; clone size: .; CDR3 protein: CASSRVGGPISVDEQYF; CDR3 DNA: TGTGCCAGCAGTCGGGTTGGGGGACCTATCTCAGTAGACGAGCAGTACTTC
V gene: TRBV27; D gene: .; J gene: TRBJ2-7; clone size: .; CDR3 protein: CASSLSVHSEQYF; CDR3 DNA: TGTGCCAGCAGTTTATCCGTTCACTCCGAGCAGTACTTC
V gene: TRBV5-1; D gene: .; J gene: TRBJ1-5; clone size: .; CDR3 protein: CASSLDGNQPQHF; CDR3 DNA: TGCGCCAGCAGCTTGGACGGCAATCAGCCCCAGCATTTT
V gene: TRBV19; D gene: .; J gene: TRBJ2-1; clone size: .; CDR3 protein: CASSMTPNNEQFF; CDR3 DNA: TGTGCCAGTAGTATGACCCCGAACAATGAGCAGTTCTTC
V gene: TRBV6-5; D gene: .; J gene: TRBJ2-7; clone size: .; CDR3 protein: CASSPDGYEQYF; CDR3 DNA: TGTGCCAGCAGTCCGGACGGCTACGAGCAGTACTTC
V gene: TRBV6-5; D gene: .; J gene: TRBJ2-7; clone size: .; CDR3 protein: CASSGAGRVYEQYF; CDR3 DNA: TGTGCCAGCAGCGGGGCGGGACGGGTATACGAGCAGTACTTC
V gene: TRBV7-9; D gene: .; J gene: TRBJ1-3; clone size: .; CDR3 protein: CASSLDSPGRTASGNTIYF; CDR3 DNA: TGTGCCAGCAGCTTAGATTCCCCGGGTAGGACAGCCTCTGGAAACACCATATATTTT